This is a list of T cell receptor beta chains from one sample in a study of yellow fever vaccine responses in identical twins. TCRdb recomputed calls from the RT-PCR reads with MiXCR, one row per CDR3 protein. Of 5,900 or so distinct CDR3 sequences listed, roughly 77% are singletons. Sequenced material: T cells from blood (PBMCs), unsorted or a sorted subset (not recorded which), taken before or after yellow fever vaccination (not recorded which). These receptors originate from a woman in her late teens or twenties who received the yellow fever vaccine. Both conserved end residues are part of each CDR3. Each record gives: V gene, CDR3 length, D gene, J gene, clone size, CDR3 DNA, CDR3 protein. The D gene is left open where the match is weak. Expanded clones get a size class; other rows say once, few or many, or leave the size out.

V gene: TRBV29-1
CDR3 length: 10
D gene: -
J gene: TRBJ1-1
clone size: -
CDR3 DNA: TGCAGCGTTGGGTACCTTGAAGCTTTCTTT
CDR3 protein: CSVGYLEAFF

V gene: TRBV23-1
CDR3 length: 16
D gene: TRBD2
J gene: TRBJ2-1
clone size: -
CDR3 DNA: TGCGCCAGCAGTCAGACCGGGACTATCTCCTACAATGAGCAGTTCTTC
CDR3 protein: CASSQTGTISYNEQFF

V gene: TRBV11-1
CDR3 length: 14
D gene: -
J gene: TRBJ2-7
clone size: -
CDR3 DNA: TGTGCCAGCCGACGGGACGTTAGCTCCTACGAGCAGTACTTC
CDR3 protein: CASRRDVSSYEQYF

V gene: TRBV29-1
CDR3 length: 21
D gene: TRBD2
J gene: TRBJ2-4
clone size: -
CDR3 DNA: TGCAGCGTTGAAGATCGTACAGGAATAGCGGGAGGTCCTCTAGCCAAAAACATTCAGTACTTC
CDR3 protein: CSVEDRTGIAGGPLAKNIQYF

V gene: TRBV2
CDR3 length: 11
D gene: -
J gene: TRBJ2-1
clone size: -
CDR3 DNA: TGTGCCAGCCTTCAGGGGAATGAGCAGTTCTTC
CDR3 protein: CASLQGNEQFF

V gene: TRBV5-1
CDR3 length: 13
D gene: -
J gene: TRBJ2-5
clone size: -
CDR3 DNA: TGCGCCAGCAGTAGGGGCTACCAAGAGACCCAGTACTTC
CDR3 protein: CASSRGYQETQYF

V gene: TRBV18
CDR3 length: 16
D gene: TRBD2
J gene: TRBJ2-1
clone size: -
CDR3 DNA: TGTGCCAGCTCTCCAAGACTAGCGAGCTCCTACAATGAGCAGTTCTTC
CDR3 protein: CASSPRLASSYNEQFF

V gene: TRBV9
CDR3 length: 13
D gene: -
J gene: TRBJ2-3
clone size: -
CDR3 DNA: TGTGCCAGCAGCGTAGAGGTCCCCGATACGCAGTATTTT
CDR3 protein: CASSVEVPDTQYF

V gene: TRBV5-1
CDR3 length: 13
D gene: -
J gene: TRBJ1-4
clone size: -
CDR3 DNA: TGCGCCAGCAGCATAGACAACGATGAAAAACTGTTTTTT
CDR3 protein: CASSIDNDEKLFF

V gene: TRBV29-1
CDR3 length: 11
D gene: -
J gene: TRBJ2-2
clone size: -
CDR3 DNA: TGCAGCGGTCTTCGAGGCGGGGAGCTGTTTTTT
CDR3 protein: CSGLRGGELFF

V gene: TRBV20-1
CDR3 length: 13
D gene: TRBD1
J gene: TRBJ2-3
clone size: -
CDR3 DNA: TGCAGTGTTGGACAGGGAGTCACAGATACGCAGTATTTT
CDR3 protein: CSVGQGVTDTQYF

V gene: TRBV2
CDR3 length: 17
D gene: TRBD2
J gene: TRBJ2-7
clone size: -
CDR3 DNA: TGTGCCAGCAGTCAGTCGAACCTAGCGGGAGGTTTCTACGAGCAGTACTTC
CDR3 protein: CASSQSNLAGGFYEQYF

V gene: TRBV10-1
CDR3 length: 14
D gene: TRBD1
J gene: TRBJ1-1
clone size: -
CDR3 DNA: TGCGCCAGCAGAGGGACAGGGCAGGGGACTGAAGCTTTCTTT
CDR3 protein: CASRGTGQGTEAFF

V gene: TRBV14
CDR3 length: 13
D gene: -
J gene: TRBJ2-3
clone size: -
CDR3 DNA: TGTGCCAGCAGCCAATTTCTGGCAGATACGCAGTATTTT
CDR3 protein: CASSQFLADTQYF

V gene: TRBV19
CDR3 length: 13
D gene: -
J gene: TRBJ2-7
clone size: once
CDR3 DNA: TGTGCCAGTAGTTTGGGGAGCTCCTACGAGCAGTACTTC
CDR3 protein: CASSLGSSYEQYF

V gene: TRBV10-2
CDR3 length: 16
D gene: TRBD2
J gene: TRBJ2-1
clone size: -
CDR3 DNA: TGCGCCAGCAGTGAGTCGGCGGGAGGGCCTATAAATGAGCAGTTCTTC
CDR3 protein: CASSESAGGPINEQFF

V gene: TRBV7-6
CDR3 length: 13
D gene: -
J gene: TRBJ1-1
clone size: -
CDR3 DNA: TGTGCCAGCAGCTCGGGACCGAACACTGAAGCTTTCTTT
CDR3 protein: CASSSGPNTEAFF

V gene: TRBV18
CDR3 length: 15
D gene: TRBD1
J gene: TRBJ1-1
clone size: -
CDR3 DNA: TGTGCCAGCTCACCCCGGACAGGGTCGAACACTGAAGCTTTCTTT
CDR3 protein: CASSPRTGSNTEAFF

V gene: TRBV20-1
CDR3 length: 12
D gene: -
J gene: TRBJ2-7
clone size: few
CDR3 DNA: TGCAGTGCAGCCCCGGAGGGTTACGAGCAGTACTTC
CDR3 protein: CSAAPEGYEQYF

V gene: TRBV2
CDR3 length: 15
D gene: TRBD1
J gene: TRBJ2-2
clone size: once
CDR3 DNA: TGTGCCAGCAATCCGGGACAGGTGGCCCCCGGGGAGCTGTTTTTT
CDR3 protein: CASNPGQVAPGELFF

V gene: TRBV4-2
CDR3 length: 15
D gene: -
J gene: TRBJ2-1
clone size: -
CDR3 DNA: TGTGCCAGCAGCCAGGACAGTCCTATCTACAATGAGCAGTTCTTC
CDR3 protein: CASSQDSPIYNEQFF

V gene: TRBV7-2
CDR3 length: 17
D gene: -
J gene: TRBJ2-3
clone size: -
CDR3 DNA: TGTGCCAGCAGCTTAGCTAGGACCGCACGGCAGACAGATACGCAGTATTTT
CDR3 protein: CASSLARTARQTDTQYF

V gene: TRBV20-1
CDR3 length: 12
D gene: -
J gene: TRBJ1-2
clone size: -
CDR3 DNA: TGCAGTGCCTTTTTCGGACCGTATGGCTACACCTTC
CDR3 protein: CSAFFGPYGYTF

V gene: TRBV12-5
CDR3 length: 18
D gene: -
J gene: TRBJ2-5
clone size: -
CDR3 DNA: TGTGCTAGTGGTTTGGTAGTTGGGGCCCGGGCCAACCAAGAGACCCAGTACTTC
CDR3 protein: CASGLVVGARANQETQYF

V gene: TRBV15
CDR3 length: 15
D gene: -
J gene: TRBJ1-3
clone size: -
CDR3 DNA: TGTGCCACCAGCAGGGTGGGGGGCTCTGGAAACACCATATATTTT
CDR3 protein: CATSRVGGSGNTIYF

V gene: TRBV19
CDR3 length: 16
D gene: -
J gene: TRBJ1-5
clone size: -
CDR3 DNA: TGTGCCAGTAGTATGAGCTCGGGCATGGGAAATCAGCCCCAGCATTTT
CDR3 protein: CASSMSSGMGNQPQHF

V gene: TRBV6-4
CDR3 length: 14
D gene: -
J gene: TRBJ2-5
clone size: -
CDR3 DNA: TGTGCCAGCAGTGACCCTAGCAGACAAGAGACCCAGTACTTC
CDR3 protein: CASSDPSRQETQYF

V gene: TRBV5-5
CDR3 length: 15
D gene: -
J gene: TRBJ2-2
clone size: -
CDR3 DNA: TGTGCCAGCAGCGACCGGGCCGGAGGCACCGGGGAGCTGTTTTTT
CDR3 protein: CASSDRAGGTGELFF

V gene: TRBV20-1
CDR3 length: 20
D gene: TRBD2
J gene: TRBJ2-1
clone size: -
CDR3 DNA: TGCAGTGCTACCATCCGACTAGCGGGCGATTCTAAAAGCTCCTACAATGAGCAGTTCTTC
CDR3 protein: CSATIRLAGDSKSSYNEQFF

V gene: TRBV29-1
CDR3 length: 12
D gene: TRBD2
J gene: TRBJ2-5
clone size: -
CDR3 DNA: TGCAGCGTTGAAGAACTAGCGGAGACCCAGTACTTC
CDR3 protein: CSVEELAETQYF

V gene: TRBV13
CDR3 length: 14
D gene: TRBD1
J gene: TRBJ2-5
clone size: -
CDR3 DNA: TGTGCCAGCACCCCGGGACAGGGCGCGGAGACCCAGTACTTC
CDR3 protein: CASTPGQGAETQYF

V gene: TRBV4-1
CDR3 length: 17
D gene: TRBD2
J gene: TRBJ2-3
clone size: -
CDR3 DNA: TGCGCCAGCAGCCAAGATCAGAGCGGGAGGTCCACAGATACGCAGTATTTT
CDR3 protein: CASSQDQSGRSTDTQYF

V gene: TRBV6-1
CDR3 length: 11
D gene: -
J gene: TRBJ2-5
clone size: -
CDR3 DNA: TGTGCCAGCAGTGAAGGGGAGACCCAGTACTTC
CDR3 protein: CASSEGETQYF

V gene: TRBV5-1
CDR3 length: 16
D gene: TRBD1
J gene: TRBJ1-1
clone size: -
CDR3 DNA: TGCGCCAGCAGCCCCGGGACAGGGGGCATGAACACTGAAGCTTTCTTT
CDR3 protein: CASSPGTGGMNTEAFF

V gene: TRBV12-3/TRBV12-4
CDR3 length: 17
D gene: -
J gene: TRBJ1-3
clone size: -
CDR3 DNA: TGTGCCAGCAGTTTAGACGGACGGAGGCCCTCTGGAAACACCATATATTTT
CDR3 protein: CASSLDGRRPSGNTIYF

V gene: TRBV20-1
CDR3 length: 13
D gene: -
J gene: TRBJ1-2
clone size: -
CDR3 DNA: TGCAGTGCCACGATGAGGAGCGGCTATGGCTACACCTTC
CDR3 protein: CSATMRSGYGYTF

V gene: TRBV19
CDR3 length: 14
D gene: TRBD1
J gene: TRBJ1-1
clone size: -
CDR3 DNA: TGTGCCAGTACTCCGGACAGGGCGAACACTGAAGCTTTCTTT
CDR3 protein: CASTPDRANTEAFF

V gene: TRBV10-3
CDR3 length: 13
D gene: TRBD2
J gene: TRBJ2-1
clone size: -
CDR3 DNA: TGTGCCATCAGTCCTAGCGGAAGTAATGAGCAGTTCTTC
CDR3 protein: CAISPSGSNEQFF

V gene: TRBV24-1
CDR3 length: 16
D gene: TRBD2
J gene: TRBJ2-1
clone size: once
CDR3 DNA: TGTGCCACCAGTGATTCTCGTGGGGGGGCCTACAATGAGCAGTTCTTC
CDR3 protein: CATSDSRGGAYNEQFF

V gene: TRBV24-1
CDR3 length: 21
D gene: TRBD2
J gene: TRBJ2-1
clone size: -
CDR3 DNA: TGTGCCACCAGTGATTCCCATCGGACTAGTGGGTTCTCTTATACCTACAATGAGCAGTTCTTC
CDR3 protein: CATSDSHRTSGFSYTYNEQFF

V gene: TRBV10-3
CDR3 length: 13
D gene: -
J gene: TRBJ1-5
clone size: -
CDR3 DNA: TGTGCCATCACAGGTACGTTGAATCAGCCCCAGCATTTT
CDR3 protein: CAITGTLNQPQHF

V gene: TRBV10-3
CDR3 length: 14
D gene: -
J gene: TRBJ1-5
clone size: few
CDR3 DNA: TGTGCCATCAGTGAGGGGGACAGCAATCAGCCCCAGCATTTT
CDR3 protein: CAISEGDSNQPQHF

V gene: TRBV9
CDR3 length: 16
D gene: TRBD2
J gene: TRBJ2-7
clone size: -
CDR3 DNA: TGTGCCAGCAGCGTAGGGACTAGCGGGAGTTTTTACGAGCAGTACTTC
CDR3 protein: CASSVGTSGSFYEQYF

V gene: TRBV20-1
CDR3 length: 15
D gene: -
J gene: TRBJ2-1
clone size: -
CDR3 DNA: TGCAGTGCTAGTAAAGTTTTGGGGCCTTACAATGAGCAATTCTTC
CDR3 protein: CSASKVLGPYNEQFF

V gene: TRBV4-2
CDR3 length: 16
D gene: TRBD2
J gene: TRBJ2-1
clone size: -
CDR3 DNA: TGTGCCAGCAGCCAAGATCCAGCGGGAGGTTACAATGAGCAGTTCTTC
CDR3 protein: CASSQDPAGGYNEQFF

V gene: TRBV9
CDR3 length: 10
D gene: -
J gene: TRBJ2-1
clone size: -
CDR3 DNA: TGTGCCAGCAGGCAAGGACAACAGTTCTTC
CDR3 protein: CASRQGQQFF

V gene: TRBV7-8
CDR3 length: 14
D gene: -
J gene: TRBJ2-2
clone size: -
CDR3 DNA: TGTGCCAGCAGCTTAGTTCTACGGTCCGGGGAGCTGTTTTTT
CDR3 protein: CASSLVLRSGELFF

V gene: TRBV28
CDR3 length: 11
D gene: -
J gene: TRBJ1-5
clone size: -
CDR3 DNA: TGTGCCAGCAATACCTATCAGCCCCAGCATTTT
CDR3 protein: CASNTYQPQHF